The 31 T cell receptor beta chains below were found in one sample sequenced in a study of T cells in Graves' hyperthyroidism and ophthalmopathy. RNA transcripts gave rise to amplified TCR beta CDR3 regions. When the TCR CDR3 underwent first-round RT-PCR, the HTBI primer set was used. TCRdb processed the multiplex PCR reads anew with MiXCR; each CDR3 protein has one entry. This sample has roughly 500,000 distinct CDR3 sequences, with around 43% found just once. Input material: peripheral blood or thyroid tissue (not recorded which). All receptors come from an adult woman with Graves' disease, either hyperthyroidism or ophthalmopathy (not recorded which).

The chain uses TRBV10-3 and TRBJ1-4, with a possible D match to TRBD1 (5 bases). Germline CDR1 reads ENHRY; CDR2 reads SYGVKD. V dropped 8 bases and J dropped 5 bases, with 15 bases sitting between them. The CDR3 covers 14 residues. In DNA, the CDR3 is TGTGCCATCTCCCCGACTGGGGCGAATGAAAAACTGTTTTTT. Its protein is CAISPTGANEKLFF.

The rearrangement joins TRBV29-1 to TRBJ2-7; D is ambiguous. Germline V gene lookup returns CDR1 SQVTM and CDR2 ANQGSEA. This CDR3 has 9 residues. Between the trimmed V and J ends, which lost 6 bases and 5 bases, there was a span of 5 bases. The CDR3 loop is CSVANEQYF. For the CDR3, the DNA is TGCAGCGTGGCAAACGAGCAGTACTTC.

The CDR3 DNA is TGTGCCAGCAGTCGGGGACAGAACTATGGGGAGCTGTTTTTT. Its translation: CASSRGQNYGELFF. V usage is TRBV7-9 and J usage is TRBJ2-2, with TRBD1 identical over 7 bases. Trimming at V came to 6 bases and at J to 8 bases, leaving 9 bases not matched to a gene. This CDR3 is 14 amino acids long. From germline, CDR1 is SEHNR and CDR2 FQNEAQ (reference sequence).

V is TRBV10-3 and J is TRBJ2-7; 16 positions match TRBD2. The V gene end was trimmed by 0 bases and the J gene end by 6 bases; junction bases not matched to a gene: 5. CDR1 and CDR2 from the germline V gene are ENHRY and SYGVKD. The CDR3 has 17 amino acids. The CDR3 sequence is CAISESGTSGRGVEQYF. The CDR3 DNA follows: TGTGCCATCAGTGAGTCCGGGACTAGCGGGAGGGGAGTCGAGCAGTACTTC.

This clonotype was counted many times. The gene calls are TRBV12-3 or TRBV12-4 and TRBJ2-5; D is unresolved. V was pared by 3 bases and J by 2 bases, with 13 bases between. The CDR3 consists of 15 residues. CDR3 nucleotides: TGTGCCAGCAGTTTGGTTAACAGTGGGCAAGAGACCCAGTACTTC. It is translated as CASSLVNSGQETQYF.

The chain joins TRBV20-1 to TRBJ2-5; D gene unclear. V gave up 0 bases and J gave up 3 bases, with 8 bases separating them. The CDR3 has 13 residues. Germline V lookup: CDR1 DFQATT, CDR2 SNEGSKA (reference sequence). The CDR3 region has the DNA TGCAGTGCTAGAGATGCCTCCGAAGAGACCCAGTACTTC. Protein product: CSARDASEETQYF.

The chain links TRBV7-9 to TRBJ2-7; D remains unclear. Germline V gene sequence: CDR1 SEHNR, CDR2 FQNEAQ (reference sequence). CDR3 size: 13 residues. With 3 bases removed from V and 2 bases from J, the gap between germline ends came to 8 bases. This CDR3 is CASSFTPTYEQYF. DNA for the CDR3: TGTGCCAGCAGCTTTACTCCGACCTACGAGCAGTACTTC.

The genes are TRBV19 and TRBJ1-5, with D tentatively TRBD1 (6 bases). The ends were cut back, 9 bases at V and 2 bases at J, with 17 bases in the middle. The CDR3 totals 15 residues. CDR1 LNHDA and CDR2 SQIVND come from the germline V gene (reference sequence). CDR3 DNA: TGTGCCAGCAGGGGTACTGCGGGGGGCAATCAGCCCCAGCATTTT. Its translation: CASRGTAGGNQPQHF.

The chain carries TRBV4-2 and TRBJ1-3; no definite D call. The CDR3 has 14 amino acids. From germline, CDR1 is LGHNA and CDR2 YNFKEQ. V lost 0 bases and J 6 bases, leaving 9 bases between the germline ends. The CDR3 sequence: CASSQEALENTIYF. The CDR3 DNA follows: TGTGCCAGCAGCCAAGAGGCGTTAGAAAACACCATATATTTT.

In its sample, this clonotype was seen a few times. The chain carries TRBV20-1 and TRBJ1-1; D possibly corresponds to TRBD1 (6 bases). The germline V gene encodes CDR1 DFQATT and CDR2 SNEGSKA (reference sequence). The length of the CDR3 is 16 residues. The ends were cut back, 4 bases at V and 0 bases at J, with 18 bases in the middle. The DNA for the CDR3 is TGCAGTGCTAACCGGGACACCGGGAAGGTGAACACTGAAGCTTTCTTT. Encoded protein: CSANRDTGKVNTEAFF.

This clonotype was observed a single time. The rearrangement uses TRBV6-5 and TRBJ2-5; TRBD2 matches at 7 bases. CDR3 length: 19 amino acids. Germline V gene sequence: CDR1 MNHEY, CDR2 SVGAGI. Germline trimming cut 2 bases from V and 2 bases from J; bases unmatched to any gene: 17. The CDR3 nucleotides read TGTGCCAGCAGTTACGGGCCGAACGGACTAGTCTTGCTTCAAGAGACCCAGTACTTC. Protein: CASSYGPNGLVLLQETQYF.

This clonotype was seen a few times. The rearrangement joins TRBV10-2 to TRBJ2-7; D is unresolved. Trimming left V 0 bases short and J 4 bases short, with 4 bases between. Germline lookup yields CDR1 WSHSY and CDR2 SAAADI. The length of the CDR3 is 12 residues. Here the CDR3 reads CASSESGYEQYF. CDR3 bases: TGCGCCAGCAGTGAGTCGGGGTACGAGCAGTACTTC.

This chain joins TRBV11-2 and TRBJ2-3; 11 bases fit TRBD1. Germline loops: CDR1 SGHAT, CDR2 FQNNGV. The CDR3 loop spans 16 amino acids. V was pared by 5 bases and J by 6 bases, with 10 bases of the junction left unmatched. The DNA for the CDR3 is TGTGCCAGCAGCCTCAGGACAGGGGGCCCCACCGATACGCAGTATTTT. Protein: CASSLRTGGPTDTQYF.

J is TRBJ1-6 and V is TRBV7-2; D perhaps matches TRBD1 (6 bases). V was clipped by 3 bases and J by 10 bases, with 7 bases between them. Germline V lookup: CDR1 SGHTA, CDR2 FQGNSA. This CDR3 is built from 12 residues. The CDR3 spells CASSLQGSPLHF. CDR3 nucleotide sequence: TGTGCCAGCAGCTTGCAGGGGTCACCCCTCCACTTT.

This clonotype appeared a few times. A junction boundary mismatches the germline segment, possibly from a read error. The chain is built from TRBV7-9 and TRBJ1-1; 9 bases align to TRBD1. From germline, CDR1 is SEHNR and CDR2 FQNEAQ (reference sequence). The CDR3 has 14 residues. CDR3 DNA sequence: TGTGCCAGCAGCCCCCCTTCGGGACAGGGCTGGATCAGGTTT. Translated, it gives CASSPPSGQGWIRF.

This clonotype has a single count. V usage is TRBV7-2 and J usage is TRBJ1-3; D perhaps matches TRBD1 (6 bases). This CDR3 is 13 amino acids long. V gave up 5 bases and J gave up 8 bases, with 13 bases separating them. The germline V gene encodes CDR1 SGHTA and CDR2 FQGNSA. For the CDR3, the DNA is TGTGCCAGCAGCCTTCCAGGGGAGCACACCATATATTTT. As protein: CASSLPGEHTIYF.

This clonotype showed up many times. This chain joins TRBV2 and TRBJ1-2, with D hard to call. Germline assignment: CDR1 SNHLY and CDR2 FYNNEI. Trimming stripped 7 bases from V and 4 bases from J, with 19 bases between. This CDR3 is 15 amino acids long. CDR3 region: CASTTDSLQSYGYTF. The CDR3 DNA reads TGTGCCAGCACGACCGACTCTCTTCAAAGCTATGGCTACACCTTC.

CDR3 bases: TGCAGTGCTACGTCATTAGCGGGAAGGGAGACCCAGTACTTC. Translating gives CSATSLAGRETQYF. This rearrangement joins TRBV20-1 to TRBJ2-5, with 8 nucleotides matching TRBD2. The CDR3 is 14 residues long. V was clipped by 4 bases and J by 5 bases; unmatched bases: 9. Germline CDR1 DFQATT, CDR2 SNEGSKA (reference sequence).

This clonotype was recorded a few times. This chain links TRBV18 with TRBJ1-1; D ambiguous. The V end was cut by 2 bases, the J end by 4 bases, with 8 bases between. The CDR3 consists of 13 residues. Germline CDR1 and CDR2: KGHSH and LQKENI. CDR3 DNA sequence: TGTGCCAGCTCACCAGCGGTGGGCACTGAAGCTTTCTTT. Its protein is CASSPAVGTEAFF.

The sample holds many counts of this clonotype. The rearrangement uses TRBV28 and TRBJ1-5; 7 nucleotides align to TRBD1. V dropped 6 bases and J dropped 6; count of bases not matched to a gene: 8. Looked up from germline, CDR1 is MDHEN and CDR2 is SYDVKM. CDR3 length equals 14 residues. CDR3 sequence reads: CASRLTGSGQPQHF. Written as DNA, the CDR3 is TGTGCCAGCAGACTGACAGGGTCTGGTCAGCCCCAGCATTTT.

In its sample, this clonotype was seen many times. This chain joins TRBV7-9 and TRBJ1-1; 7 nucleotides line up with TRBD1. Germline values: CDR1 SEHNR, CDR2 FQNEAQ (reference sequence). J lost 6 bases, V lost 5 bases, and 9 bases had no gene match. There are 14 residues in the CDR3. In DNA, the CDR3 is TGTGCCAGCAGCCCCCAGGGGGTGAGCGCTGAAGCTTTCTTT. This sequence encodes CASSPQGVSAEAFF. The variable domain in full, completed from reference TRBV7-9 and TRBJ1-1, reads DTGVSQNPRHKITKRGQNVTFRCDPISEHNRLYWYRQTLGQGPEFLTYFQNEAQLEKSRLLSDRFSAERPKGSFSTLEIQRTEQGDSAMYLCASSPQGVSAEAFFGQGTRLTVV.

This chain connects TRBV11-2 to TRBJ1-1; perhaps TRBD1 as D (5 bases). V lost 6 bases and J lost 4, with 15 bases in between. Germline CDR1 and CDR2: SGHAT and FQNNGV. The CDR3 contains 14 residues. The CDR3 DNA follows: TGTGCCAGCAGAAGGGTCCTCGGGGGCACTGAAGCTTTCTTT. Translation gives CASRRVLGGTEAFF.

This clonotype occurred a few times. This chain links TRBV24-1 with TRBJ2-2; D ambiguous. Between the trimmed V and J ends, which lost 5 bases and 6 bases, there was a span of 3 bases. The germline V gene has CDR1 KGHDR and CDR2 SFDVKD. This CDR3 has 11 residues. The chain's CDR3 is CATSGAGELFF. The CDR3 nucleotides read TGTGCCACCAGTGGGGCCGGGGAGCTGTTTTTT.

CDR3 coding DNA: TGTGCCATCAGTGAGTCGAAGGGGGTCACTGATGGCACAGAGGCATATAGCAATCAGCCCCAGCATTTT. Translation: CAISESKGVTDGTEAYSNQPQHF. The V and J genes are TRBV10-3 and TRBJ1-5; D might be TRBD1 (6 bases). The CDR3 extends over 23 amino acids. V was shortened by 0 bases and J by 0 bases, with 30 bases between the two germline ends. Germline CDR1 ENHRY, CDR2 SYGVKD.

The chain is built from TRBV20-1 and TRBJ1-6; 10 nucleotides align to TRBD1. Germline V gives CDR1 DFQATT, CDR2 SNEGSKA (reference sequence). The trim removed 3 bases at V and 7 bases at J, leaving 15 bases unmatched. The CDR3 loop spans 18 amino acids. CDR3 amino acids: CSARDQETGGAGNSPLHF. CDR3 nucleotides: TGCAGTGCTAGGGACCAAGAGACAGGGGGCGCGGGAAATTCACCCCTCCACTTT.

V is TRBV7-2 and J is TRBJ2-7; D not certain. Trimming took off 2 bases at V and 6 bases at J, with 8 bases between the two ends. This CDR3 spans 12 amino acids. Germline V CDR1 and CDR2: SGHTA, FQGNSA. CDR3 amino acids: CASSLRVSEQYF. The CDR3 DNA follows: TGTGCCAGCAGCTTACGCGTGAGCGAGCAGTACTTC.

The chain combines TRBV7-2 with TRBJ2-2, with 11 bases lining up with TRBD1. Germline V gene sequence: CDR1 SGHTA, CDR2 FQGNSA. Trimming removed 6 bases from V and 6 bases from J; junction bases left unmatched: 3. This CDR3 comprises 14 residues. DNA for the CDR3: TGTGCCAGCAGTCAGGACAGGGGGCCCGGGGAGCTGTTTTTT. It yields the protein CASSQDRGPGELFF.

This chain connects TRBV10-3 to TRBJ2-7; 13 bases match TRBD2. Germline trimming cut 10 bases from V and 0 bases from J; bases unmatched to any gene: 18. CDR1 is ENHRY and CDR2 is SYGVKD in the germline V gene. The CDR3 is made up of 19 amino acids. In DNA form, the CDR3 reads TGTGCCAGCAGCCAAGATCCTAGGACTAGCGGGAGACCCTCCTACGAGCAGTACTTC. Translated, it gives CASSQDPRTSGRPSYEQYF.

The chain carries TRBV20-1 and TRBJ1-5; no reliable D call. The CDR3 runs to 14 residues. V shed 3 bases and J shed 2 bases, with 11 bases lying between them. Looked up from germline, CDR1 is DFQATT and CDR2 is SNEGSKA (reference sequence). The DNA of the CDR3 is TGCAGTGCTAGGGCACCTAAAGGCAATCAGCCCCAGCATTTT. It translates to CSARAPKGNQPQHF.

This clonotype was detected ten times or more. The gene calls are TRBV6-5 and TRBJ1-1; D is undetermined. V lost 2 bases to trimming and J lost 0 bases, with 10 bases between them. The CDR3 runs to 15 residues. CDR1 MNHEY and CDR2 SVGAGI come from the germline V gene. Written as DNA, the CDR3 is TGTGCCAGCAGTTACGGACGTCTCATGAACACTGAAGCTTTCTTT. Translation gives CASSYGRLMNTEAFF.

This clonotype was counted only a few times. The chain combines TRBV5-6 with TRBJ1-4; TRBD1 aligns across 8 bases. V lost 3 bases, J lost 2 bases, and 6 bases stayed unmatched. There are 16 residues in the CDR3. The germline gives CDR1 SGHDT, CDR2 YYEEEE. The CDR3 nucleotides read TGTGCCAGCAGCTCGGACAGGGAAAGGACTAATGAAAAACTGTTTTTT. It encodes CASSSDRERTNEKLFF.